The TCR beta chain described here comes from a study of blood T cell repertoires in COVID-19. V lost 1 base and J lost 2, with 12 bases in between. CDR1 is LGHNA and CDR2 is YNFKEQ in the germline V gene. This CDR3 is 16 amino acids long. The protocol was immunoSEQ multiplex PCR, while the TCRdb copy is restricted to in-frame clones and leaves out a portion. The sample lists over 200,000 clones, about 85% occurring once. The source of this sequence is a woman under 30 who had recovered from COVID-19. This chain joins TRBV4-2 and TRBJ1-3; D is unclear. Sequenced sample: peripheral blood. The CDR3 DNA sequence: TGTGCCAGCAGCCAAGTTTCGTACAACCCTGGAAACACCATATATTTT. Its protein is CASSQVSYNPGNTIYF.